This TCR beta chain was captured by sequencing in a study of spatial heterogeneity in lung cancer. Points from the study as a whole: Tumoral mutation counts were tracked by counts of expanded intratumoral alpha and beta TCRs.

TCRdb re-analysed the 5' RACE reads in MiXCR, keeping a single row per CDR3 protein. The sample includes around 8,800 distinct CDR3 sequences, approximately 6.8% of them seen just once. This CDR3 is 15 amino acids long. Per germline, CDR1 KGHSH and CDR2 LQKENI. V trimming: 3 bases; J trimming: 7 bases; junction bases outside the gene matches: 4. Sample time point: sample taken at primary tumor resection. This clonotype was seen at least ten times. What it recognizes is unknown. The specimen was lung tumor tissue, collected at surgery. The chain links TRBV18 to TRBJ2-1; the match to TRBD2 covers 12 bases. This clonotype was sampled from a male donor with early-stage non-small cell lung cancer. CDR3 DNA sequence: TGTGCCAGCTCACCGGGACTAGCGGGTGGTAATGAGCAGTTCTTC. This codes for CASSPGLAGGNEQFF. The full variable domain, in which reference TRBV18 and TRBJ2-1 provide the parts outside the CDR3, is NAGVMQNPRHLVRRRGQEARLRCSPMKGHSHVYWYRQLPEEGLKFMVYLQKENIIDESGMPKERFSAEFPKEGPSILRIQQVVRGDSAAYFCASSPGLAGGNEQFFGPGTRLTVL.